Below, 15 T cell receptor beta chains from the same sample are listed, as sequenced in a study of post-analysis software for immune sequencing data. Study outcomes and limitations: When patients were compared with controls, 4 or 5 TRBV segments were more frequent, TRBV5-6, TRBV5-1 and TRBV20-1 among them.

Unique molecular identifiers had been added to the TCR beta cDNA libraries. TCRdb independently ran MiXCR on the PCR reads; one entry per CDR3 protein. Of 600,000 to 750,000 distinct CDR3 sequences listed, 55% to 70% were seen once; the top ten hold 11%. No antigens are known for them. Sequences were obtained from blood. All receptors come from a girl aged 2-10 years with multiple sclerosis.

This sequence joins TRBV28 and TRBJ2-1; 14 positions agree with TRBD2. CDR3 length equals 16 residues. The V and J ends lost 6 bases and 7 bases, in that order; junction bases with no gene match: 8. Per germline, CDR1 MDHEN and CDR2 SYDVKM. The CDR3 DNA reads TGTGCCAGCAGATCAGCCGGGACTAGCGGGAGTAATGAGCAGTTCTTC. Translated, it gives CASRSAGTSGSNEQFF.

As DNA, the CDR3 is TGCAGCGTTGAAGGACAGGCCCAAGAGACCCAGTACTTC. Translated, it gives CSVEGQAQETQYF. The rearrangement links TRBV29-1 to TRBJ2-5, with D tentatively TRBD1 (6 bases). The CDR3 spans 13 residues. The germline gives CDR1 SQVTM, CDR2 ANQGSEA. The ends were cut back, 1 base at V and 1 base at J, with 7 bases in the middle. The full variable domain, rest sourced from reference TRBV29-1 and TRBJ2-5, is SAVISQKPSRDICQRGTSLTIQCQVDSQVTMMFWYRQQPGQSLTLIATANQGSEATYESGFVIDKFPISRPNLTFSTLTVSNMSPEDSSIYLCSVEGQAQETQYFGPGTRLLVL.

The V call is TRBV10-3, the J call TRBJ2-1, with no clear D. CDR3 size: 13 residues. Trimming pared 6 bases from V and 8 bases from J, leaving 14 bases between. Germline values: CDR1 ENHRY, CDR2 SYGVKD. The CDR3 here is CAISRSLSHEQFF. Written as DNA, the CDR3 is TGTGCCATCAGCAGATCCCTCAGCCATGAGCAGTTCTTC.

This chain links TRBV12-3 or TRBV12-4 with TRBJ1-2; a weak D match, TRBD1 (6 bases). This CDR3 is built from 14 residues. Trimming took 2 bases from V and 4 from J, leaving 11 bases between them. The CDR3 spells CASSLFQGSYGYTF. CDR3 sequence (DNA): TGTGCCAGCAGTTTATTCCAGGGGAGCTATGGCTACACCTTC.

The chain links TRBV6-5 to TRBJ1-5, with a tentative D call TRBD1 (5 bases). Trimming cost V 6 bases and J 3 bases, with 12 bases left between them. The germline V gene encodes CDR1 MNHEY and CDR2 SVGAGI. The length of the CDR3 is 14 residues. CDR3 sequence: CASSPGRNNQPQHF. CDR3 DNA sequence: TGTGCCAGCAGCCCGGGACGCAACAATCAGCCCCAGCATTTT.

This clonotype has a single count. This sequence joins TRBV6-2 or TRBV6-3 and TRBJ1-4; no definite D call. The CDR3 runs 15 residues. V was cut by 6 bases and J by 7 bases, with 18 bases left in between. Germline V gene sequence: CDR1 MNHEY, CDR2 SVGEGT. The CDR3, as DNA: TGTGCCAGCAGAACGACCGGGCCCTTGGGTGAAAAACTGTTTTTT. Translated, it gives CASRTTGPLGEKLFF.

V gene TRBV6-2 or TRBV6-3 combines with J gene TRBJ2-3; D remains ambiguous. V was trimmed by 2 bases and J by 0 bases, leaving 24 bases between them. The CDR3 spans 20 residues. Germline V gene sequence: CDR1 MNHEY, CDR2 SVGEGT. The CDR3 nucleotides read TGTGCCAGCAGTTACGGTCCGCCCCAGCTAGAGCCCATAAGCACAGATACGCAGTATTTT. Its translation is CASSYGPPQLEPISTDTQYF.

The chain employs TRBV11-2 and TRBJ2-1; D unclear. This CDR3 has 17 amino acids. Looked up from germline, CDR1 is SGHAT and CDR2 is FQNNGV. Trimming took 1 base from V and 8 from J, leaving 21 bases between them. The CDR3 DNA reads TGTGCCAGCAGCTTAGGACTCGGGTTTCATTTGCATGATGAGCAGTTCTTC. Its translation: CASSLGLGFHLHDEQFF.

Only a few counts were recorded for this clonotype. The chain couples TRBV6-5 to TRBJ1-2; tentatively, D is TRBD1 (6 bases). Trimming stripped 3 bases from V and 4 bases from J, with 12 bases between. Germline CDR1 and CDR2: MNHEY and SVGAGI. The CDR3 has 14 amino acids. This chain's CDR3 is CASSYRGTPYGYTF. In nucleotides, the CDR3 is TGTGCCAGCAGTTATAGGGGGACTCCCTATGGCTACACCTTC.

The chain links TRBV20-1 to TRBJ2-4, with 12 bases matching TRBD1. V shed 2 bases and J 8 bases; nucleotides not matched to a gene: 7. CDR1 and CDR2 from the germline V gene are DFQATT and SNEGSKA (reference sequence). The CDR3 is made up of 15 amino acids. CDR3 coding DNA: TGCAGTGCTAGAACCCGGGACAGGGGGCCCCACATTCAGTACTTC. Translation: CSARTRDRGPHIQYF.

J is TRBJ1-2 and V is TRBV20-1, with D perhaps TRBD1 (5 bases). V gave up 2 bases and J gave up 6 bases, with 22 bases separating them. This CDR3 has 16 amino acids. CDR1 and CDR2 from the germline V gene are DFQATT and SNEGSKA (reference sequence). The CDR3 DNA follows: TGCAGTGCTAGAAGGCGGGGGACGGAAAGCGGACATGGCTACACCTTC. Amino acid sequence: CSARRRGTESGHGYTF.

The V gene is TRBV4-2, the J gene TRBJ1-2; D possibly corresponds to TRBD1 (5 bases). V lost 0 bases and J 6 bases, leaving 20 bases between the germline ends. Germline V gene sequence: CDR1 LGHNA, CDR2 YNFKEQ. The CDR3 consists of 17 residues. The CDR3 spells CASSQDPLGVRIDGYTF. DNA of the CDR3: TGTGCCAGCAGCCAAGACCCTTTAGGGGTCCGCATTGATGGCTACACCTTC.

The gene calls are TRBV19 and TRBJ1-6, with 8 bases lining up with TRBD1. The V segment lost 6 bases and the J segment 6 bases; nucleotides outside the gene matches: 7. The germline V gene encodes CDR1 LNHDA and CDR2 SQIVND (reference sequence). The CDR3 length is 15 residues. CDR3 nucleotides: TGTGCCAGTAGCTTCAACGGACAGGGTAATTCACCCCTCCACTTT. Translation: CASSFNGQGNSPLHF.

This chain joins TRBV4-3 and TRBJ2-5; 9 bases are a match to TRBD2. The germline gives CDR1 LGHNA, CDR2 YSLEER. This CDR3 is 16 amino acids long. The V and J ends lost 0 bases and 0 bases, in that order; junction bases with no gene match: 2. CDR3 amino acids: CASSQDSGRNQETQYF. In nucleotides, the CDR3 is TGCGCCAGCAGCCAAGATAGCGGGAGAAACCAAGAGACCCAGTACTTC.

This clonotype was recorded a few times. V usage is TRBV7-8 and J usage is TRBJ2-1; the D gene is possibly TRBD2 (6 bases). V lost 4 bases and J 5 bases, leaving 15 bases between the germline ends. The CDR3 has 15 amino acids. Germline V lookup: CDR1 SGHVS, CDR2 FQNEAQ. The CDR3 is CASSSFGTVNNEQFF. CDR3 coding DNA: TGTGCCAGCAGCTCCTTCGGGACTGTAAACAATGAGCAGTTCTTC.